Following are 15 T cell receptor beta chains from one sample sequenced in a study of cytomegalovirus exposure and HLA in healthy donors. PCR amplification relied on 60 Vbeta primers (plus 13 Jbeta primers). Here immunoSEQ multiplex PCR was the method, and the copy in TCRdb shows in-frame clones only, minus some. This table holds approximately 88,000 clones, 60% to 85% found once. The specimen sequenced was PBMCs. These TCRs come from a man younger than 40 in good health and CMV-seropositive.

The chain recombines TRBV5-1 with TRBJ1-1; 10 bases are shared with TRBD1. Germline V gene data show CDR1 as SGHRS and CDR2 as YFSETQ. There are 16 residues in the CDR3. V trimming: 3 bases; J trimming: 5 bases; junction bases outside the gene matches: 10. The DNA for the CDR3 is TGCGCCAGCAGCTCCTCGACAGGGGGCGCGAGGACTGAAGCTTTCTTT. It specifies CASSSSTGGARTEAFF.

CDR3 loop: CASSLGQGASNQPQHF. In nucleotides, the CDR3 is TGTGCCAGCAGTTTGGGACAGGGGGCGAGCAATCAGCCCCAGCATTTT. The V and J genes are TRBV27 and TRBJ1-5; 12 positions match TRBD1. CDR3 size: 16 residues. V was clipped by 3 bases and J by 1 base; unmatched bases: 1. Per germline, CDR1 MNHEY and CDR2 SMNVEV (reference sequence).

The V and J genes are TRBV29-1 and TRBJ2-2, with TRBD1 as a possible D gene (5 bases). Germline V gene lookup returns CDR1 SQVTM and CDR2 ANQGSEA. Between the trimmed V and J ends, which lost 2 bases and 0 bases, there was a span of 13 bases. This CDR3 is 16 amino acids long. DNA for the CDR3: TGCAGCGTTGAAATAGGTAGGGGCGCGAACACCGGGGAGCTGTTTTTT. Residues: CSVEIGRGANTGELFF.

This sequence joins TRBV30 and TRBJ2-7; tentative D call: TRBD1 (5 bases). CDR1 is GTSNPN and CDR2 is SVGIG in the germline V gene (reference sequence). This CDR3 is 14 amino acids long. Trimming removed 0 bases from V and 5 bases from J, with 14 bases in between. The CDR3 sequence is CAWSVLSRAHEQYF. The CDR3 DNA reads TGTGCCTGGAGTGTACTGTCCAGGGCCCACGAGCAGTACTTC.

The rearrangement joins TRBV7-2 to TRBJ2-5; a weak D match, TRBD2 (5 bases). CDR3 length: 14 amino acids. CDR1 SGHTA and CDR2 FQGNSA come from the germline V gene. The ends were cut back, 5 bases at V and 1 base at J, with 11 bases in the middle. Written as DNA, the CDR3 is TGTGCCAGCAGCATGAGCGGAAGCCAAGAGACCCAGTACTTC. Translated, it gives CASSMSGSQETQYF. Using reference TRBV7-2 and TRBJ2-5 for the parts outside the CDR3, the full variable domain is GAGVSQSPSNKVTEKGKDVELRCDPISGHTALYWYRQSLGQGLEFLIYFQGNSAPDKSGLPSDRFSAERTGGSVSTLTIQRTQQEDSAVYLCASSMSGSQETQYFGPGTRLLVL.

CDR3 bases: TGTGCCAGCAGTCCACGGCGGAATCAGCCCCAGCATTTT. Translation gives CASSPRRNQPQHF. The chain joins TRBV7-2 to TRBJ1-5; unclear D gene. V gave up 6 bases and J gave up 4 bases, with 10 bases separating them. Germline loops: CDR1 SGHTA, CDR2 FQGNSA. The CDR3 is 13 amino acids.

In regard to this clone: Within the sample, other DNA sequences also encode this same CDR3. V and J are TRBV14 and TRBJ1-2, with 7 positions matching TRBD1. The V and J ends lost 6 bases and 5 bases, in that order; junction bases with no gene match: 3. The germline CDR1 and CDR2 sequences are SGHDN and FVKESK. The length of the CDR3 is 12 residues. The CDR3 region is CASSRQGYGYTF. For the CDR3, the DNA is TGTGCCAGCAGTCGACAGGGTTATGGCTACACCTTC. Together with reference TRBV14 and TRBJ1-2, the CDR3 gives the full variable domain: EAGVTQFPSHSVIEKGQTVTLRCDPISGHDNLYWYRRVMGKEIKFLLHFVKESKQDESGMPNNRFLAERTGGTYSTLKVQPAELEDSGVYFCASSRQGYGYTFGSGTRLTVV.

The chain links TRBV2 to TRBJ2-1; 7 bases agree with TRBD1. Germline-derived CDR1 and CDR2 are SNHLY and FYNNEI. The junction had 6 bases not matched to a gene; V was cut back by 5 bases and J by 5 bases. The CDR3 loop spans 14 amino acids. CDR3 sequence (DNA): TGTGCCAGCAGTTCACGGACAGGAAACAATGAGCAGTTCTTC. Residues: CASSSRTGNNEQFF.

This clone has more than one count but fewer than ten. This sequence joins TRBV6-1 and TRBJ1-3; D is uncertain. CDR3 length: 13 amino acids. Per germline, CDR1 MNHNS and CDR2 SASEGT. Trimming removed 4 bases from V and 4 bases from J, with 8 bases in between. The CDR3 sequence is CASSGTAGNTIYF. CDR3 DNA sequence: TGTGCCAGCAGTGGGACTGCCGGAAACACCATATATTTT.

The J gene is TRBJ2-7, the V gene TRBV5-6, with D possibly being TRBD1 (5 bases). Per the germline V gene, CDR1 is SGHDT and CDR2 is YYEEEE. This CDR3 is built from 12 residues. Trimming took 3 bases from V and 5 from J, leaving 9 bases between them. This chain's CDR3 is CASSSQGNEQYV. The CDR3 DNA reads TGTGCCAGCAGCTCTCAGGGCAACGAGCAGTACGTC.

The genes are TRBV7-8 and TRBJ2-1, with D perhaps TRBD2 (5 bases). V lost 2 bases to trimming and J lost 3 bases, with 11 bases between them. The CDR3 sequence is 15 residues long. The V gene's germline CDR1 is SGHVS and CDR2 FQNEAQ. DNA for the CDR3: TGTGCCAGCAGCTTAAATTCAGGACTCTACAATGAGCAGTTCTTC. As protein: CASSLNSGLYNEQFF.

The chain joins TRBV29-1 to TRBJ1-2; D remains unclear. Germline-derived CDR1 and CDR2 are SQVTM and ANQGSEA. The CDR3 has 9 residues. The V end lost 3 bases, the J end lost 7 bases, and 3 bases lay between the germline ends. CDR3 protein: CSVDLGYTF. As DNA, the CDR3 is TGCAGCGTTGACCTTGGCTACACCTTC.

V is TRBV18 and J is TRBJ2-5; the D gene is possibly TRBD1 (6 bases). The CDR3 is 15 residues long. V lost 2 bases to trimming and J lost 1 base, with 11 bases between them. From germline, CDR1 is KGHSH and CDR2 LQKENI. CDR3 nucleotides: TGTGCCAGCTCACCAACTTCAGGGGCCCAAGAGACCCAGTACTTC. Residues: CASSPTSGAQETQYF.

The J gene is TRBJ1-5, the V gene TRBV27; D gene ambiguous. The CDR3 has 17 amino acids. From germline, CDR1 is MNHEY and CDR2 SMNVEV (reference sequence). The V and J ends lost 3 bases and 0 bases respectively, with 15 bases between them. CDR3 sequence reads: CASSFRRPAYSNQPQHF. In nucleotides, the CDR3 is TGTGCCAGCAGTTTCCGGAGGCCAGCCTATAGCAATCAGCCCCAGCATTTT.

V is TRBV7-2 and J is TRBJ2-2, with TRBD1 as a possible D gene (6 bases). The CDR3 loop spans 13 amino acids. CDR1 and CDR2 (germline): SGHTA, FQGNSA. The V end was cut by 5 bases, the J end by 6 bases, with 10 bases between. The CDR3 here is CASSLTGSGELFF. For the CDR3, the DNA is TGTGCCAGCAGCCTAACAGGGTCCGGGGAGCTGTTTTTT.